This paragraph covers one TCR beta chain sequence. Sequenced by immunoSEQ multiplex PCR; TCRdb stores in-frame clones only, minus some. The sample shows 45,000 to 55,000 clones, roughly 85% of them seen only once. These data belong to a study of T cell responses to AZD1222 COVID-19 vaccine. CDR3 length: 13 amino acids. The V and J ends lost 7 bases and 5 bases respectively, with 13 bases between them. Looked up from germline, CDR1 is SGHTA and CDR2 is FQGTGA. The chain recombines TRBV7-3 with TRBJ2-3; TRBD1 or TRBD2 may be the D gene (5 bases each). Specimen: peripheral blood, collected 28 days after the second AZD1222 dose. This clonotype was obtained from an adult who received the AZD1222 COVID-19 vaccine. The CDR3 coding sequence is TGTGCCAGCACCAATCTGGGGGAAGATACGCAGTATTTT. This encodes CASTNLGEDTQYF.